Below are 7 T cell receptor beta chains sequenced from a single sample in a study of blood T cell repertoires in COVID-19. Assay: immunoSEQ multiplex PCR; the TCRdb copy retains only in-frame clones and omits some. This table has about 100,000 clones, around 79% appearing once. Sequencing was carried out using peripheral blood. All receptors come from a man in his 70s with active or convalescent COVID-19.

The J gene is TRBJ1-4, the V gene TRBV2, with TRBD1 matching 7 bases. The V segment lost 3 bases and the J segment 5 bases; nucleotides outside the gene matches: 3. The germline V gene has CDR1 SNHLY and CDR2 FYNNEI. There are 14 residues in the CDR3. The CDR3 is CASSEVRGNEKLFF. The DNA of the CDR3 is TGTGCCAGCAGTGAGGTCAGGGGGAATGAAAAACTGTTTTTT.

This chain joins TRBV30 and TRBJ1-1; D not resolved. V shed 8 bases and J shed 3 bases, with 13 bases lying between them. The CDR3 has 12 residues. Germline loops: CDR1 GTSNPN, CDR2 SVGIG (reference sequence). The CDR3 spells CAGLADYTEAFF. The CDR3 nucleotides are TGTGCCGGCCTAGCCGACTACACTGAAGCTTTCTTT.

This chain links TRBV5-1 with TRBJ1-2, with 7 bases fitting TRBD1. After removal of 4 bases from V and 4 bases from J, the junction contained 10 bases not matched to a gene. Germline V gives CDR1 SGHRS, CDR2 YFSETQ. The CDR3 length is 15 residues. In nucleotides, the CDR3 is TGCGCCAGCAGCCTACGACAGGGAATCGGCTATGGCTACACCTTC. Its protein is CASSLRQGIGYGYTF.

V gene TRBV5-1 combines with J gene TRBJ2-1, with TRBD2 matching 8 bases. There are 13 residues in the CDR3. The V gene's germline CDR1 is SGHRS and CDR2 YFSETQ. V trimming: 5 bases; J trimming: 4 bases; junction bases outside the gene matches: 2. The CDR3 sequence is CASRIAGYNEQFF. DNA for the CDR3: TGCGCCAGCAGGATAGCGGGGTACAATGAGCAGTTCTTC.

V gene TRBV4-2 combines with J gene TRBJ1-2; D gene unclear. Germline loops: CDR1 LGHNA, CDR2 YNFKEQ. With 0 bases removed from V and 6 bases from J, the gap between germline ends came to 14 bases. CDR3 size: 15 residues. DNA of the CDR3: TGTGCCAGCAGCCAAGATCTGTCCAGTTTGAATGGCTACACCTTC. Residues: CASSQDLSSLNGYTF.

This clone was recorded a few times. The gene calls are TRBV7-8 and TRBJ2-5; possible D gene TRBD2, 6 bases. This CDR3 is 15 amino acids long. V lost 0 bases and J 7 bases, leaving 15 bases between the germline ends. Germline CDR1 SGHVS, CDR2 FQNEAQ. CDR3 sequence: CASSLASGGMGTQYF. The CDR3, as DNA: TGTGCCAGCAGCTTAGCGTCAGGCGGGATGGGGACCCAGTACTTC.

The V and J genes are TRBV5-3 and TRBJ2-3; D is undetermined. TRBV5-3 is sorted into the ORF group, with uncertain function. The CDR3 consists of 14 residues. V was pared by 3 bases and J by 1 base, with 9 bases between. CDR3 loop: CARSSVRGTDTQYF. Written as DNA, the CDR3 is TGTGCCAGAAGCTCCGTCCGGGGCACAGATACGCAGTATTTT.